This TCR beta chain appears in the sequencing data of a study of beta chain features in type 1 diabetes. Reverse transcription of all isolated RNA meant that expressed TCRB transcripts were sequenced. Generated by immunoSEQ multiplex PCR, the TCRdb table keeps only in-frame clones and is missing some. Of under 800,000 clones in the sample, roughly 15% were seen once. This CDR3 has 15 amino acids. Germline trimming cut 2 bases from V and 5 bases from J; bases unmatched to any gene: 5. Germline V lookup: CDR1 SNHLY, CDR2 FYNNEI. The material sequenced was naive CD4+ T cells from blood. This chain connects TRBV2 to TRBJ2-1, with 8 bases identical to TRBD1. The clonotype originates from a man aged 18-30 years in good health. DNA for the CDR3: TGTGCCAGCAGTGAAACAAGGACAGGGAACAATGAGCAGTTCTTC. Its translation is CASSETRTGNNEQFF. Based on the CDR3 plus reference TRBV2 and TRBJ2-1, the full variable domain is EPEVTQTPSHQVTQMGQEVILRCVPISNHLYFYWYRQILGQKVEFLVSFYNNEISEKSEIFDDQFSVERPDGSNFTLKIRSTKLEDSAMYFCASSETRTGNNEQFFGPGTRLTVL.